What follows are 25 T cell receptor beta chains derived from one specimen sequenced in a study of cytomegalovirus exposure and HLA in healthy donors. Amplification used 60 Vbeta primers and 13 Jbeta primers. Assay: immunoSEQ multiplex PCR; the TCRdb copy retains only in-frame clones and omits some. The top ten hold roughly 5.9% of the sample, which has over 100,000 clones, approximately 79% seen once. Sequenced material: PBMCs. The source is a man between 60 and 70 years old in good health and CMV-seropositive.

The J gene is TRBJ2-3, the V gene TRBV11-2; TRBD2 agrees at 7 bases. The CDR3 is made up of 15 amino acids. The ends lost 5 bases at V and 2 bases at J; junction bases unmatched: 7. Germline-derived CDR1 and CDR2 are SGHAT and FQNNGV. This CDR3 is CASSTGLGNTDTQYF. CDR3 nucleotide sequence: TGTGCCAGCAGCACCGGACTAGGCAACACAGATACGCAGTATTTT. Together with reference TRBV11-2 and TRBJ2-3, the CDR3 gives the full variable domain: EAGVAQSPRYKIIEKRQSVAFWCNPISGHATLYWYQQILGQGPKLLIQFQNNGVVDDSQLPKDRFSAERLKGVDSTLKIQPAKLEDSAVYLCASSTGLGNTDTQYFGPGTRLTVL.

This chain links TRBV2 with TRBJ2-7, with 11 bases aligning to TRBD2. The CDR3 is 16 residues long. J was trimmed by 4 bases and V by 6 bases; bases with no gene match: 11. CDR1 and CDR2 (germline): SNHLY, FYNNEI. CDR3 sequence reads: CASSPSGGSAGYEQYF. The CDR3 DNA follows: TGTGCCAGCAGCCCTAGCGGGGGGTCCGCAGGGTACGAGCAGTACTTC.

The chain couples TRBV28 to TRBJ2-6, with TRBD1 matching over 7 bases. V lost 5 bases to trimming and J lost 0 bases; unmatched junction nucleotides: 10. The CDR3 is made up of 18 amino acids. CDR1 and CDR2 from the germline V gene are MDHEN and SYDVKM. CDR3 residues: CASSQNRGLGSGANVLTF. As DNA, the CDR3 is TGTGCCAGCAGTCAAAACAGGGGATTAGGCTCTGGGGCCAACGTCCTGACTTTC.

The chain has TRBV7-3 and TRBJ1-2; perhaps TRBD1 as D (5 bases). The CDR3 is made up of 14 amino acids. V was clipped by 4 bases and J by 3 bases, with 12 bases between them. Germline loops: CDR1 SGHTA, CDR2 FQGTGA. CDR3 bases: TGTGCCAGCAGCTCTCAGGGAGGCGACTATGGCTACACCTTC. It is translated as CASSSQGGDYGYTF.

This chain joins TRBV2 and TRBJ1-5; no definite D call. The germline V gene has CDR1 SNHLY and CDR2 FYNNEI. Between the trimmed V and J ends, which lost 6 bases and 0 bases, there was a span of 9 bases. CDR3 length equals 14 residues. CDR3 sequence (DNA): TGTGCCAGCAGGACACCTTATAGCAATCAGCCCCAGCATTTT. It encodes CASRTPYSNQPQHF.

This sequence joins TRBV5-6 and TRBJ2-2; TRBD1 aligns across 7 bases. Trimming cost V 3 bases and J 4 bases; bases outside gene matches: 9. This CDR3 has 16 residues. Germline CDR1 SGHDT, CDR2 YYEEEE. DNA of the CDR3: TGTGCCAGCAGCTCCCGGAAGGGGGCGGGCACCGGGGAGCTGTTTTTT. This encodes CASSSRKGAGTGELFF.

The V and J genes are TRBV19 and TRBJ2-2; no clear D. The germline V and J ends were trimmed by 1 base and 2 bases, with 5 bases remaining between them. This CDR3 is built from 14 residues. The germline V gene encodes CDR1 LNHDA and CDR2 SQIVND (reference sequence). CDR3: CASSIGRNTGELFF. In DNA form, the CDR3 reads TGTGCCAGTAGTATAGGCAGAAACACCGGGGAGCTGTTTTTT.

This clone was found a few times. V gene TRBV5-1 combines with J gene TRBJ2-1, with 10 bases fitting TRBD2. CDR1 and CDR2 (germline): SGHRS, YFSETQ. J lost 5 bases, V lost 7 bases, and 3 bases had no gene match. The CDR3 is 13 amino acids. This chain's CDR3 is CASGLAVHNEQFF. CDR3 nucleotide sequence: TGCGCCAGCGGACTAGCGGTCCACAATGAGCAGTTCTTC.

This clone was counted only a few times. The chain has TRBV7-2 and TRBJ2-7; D unclear. CDR1 SGHTA and CDR2 FQGNSA come from the germline V gene. The CDR3 extends over 12 amino acids. V lost 5 bases and J 5 bases, leaving 10 bases between the germline ends. The CDR3 DNA reads TGTGCCAGCAGCGTCCAGTCCCACGAGCAGTACTTC. Amino acid sequence: CASSVQSHEQYF.

This clone has only a few counts. The chain recombines TRBV5-1 with TRBJ2-1; 7 bases are shared with TRBD1. CDR1 is SGHRS and CDR2 is YFSETQ in the germline V gene. The length of the CDR3 is 13 residues. V lost 4 bases, J lost 4 bases, and 2 bases stayed unmatched. This CDR3 is CASSPGQYNEQFF. CDR3 bases: TGCGCCAGCAGCCCGGGACAGTACAATGAGCAGTTCTTC.

The chain is built from TRBV19 and TRBJ1-1; perhaps TRBD1 as D (5 bases). V lost 7 bases to trimming and J lost 3 bases, with 18 bases between them. CDR1 is LNHDA and CDR2 is SQIVND in the germline V gene (reference sequence). CDR3 length: 15 residues. Here the CDR3 DNA reads TGTGCCAGTAAGCCGGAGATCAGGGCGCACACTGAAGCTTTCTTT. Translating it yields CASKPEIRAHTEAFF.

The V and J genes are TRBV30 and TRBJ1-1, with D perhaps TRBD1 (5 bases). CDR3 length: 11 amino acids. V was trimmed by 0 bases and J by 6 bases, leaving 5 bases between them. Germline V gene sequence: CDR1 GTSNPN, CDR2 SVGIG (reference sequence). The CDR3 loop is CAWSVQAEAFF. The CDR3 DNA sequence: TGTGCCTGGAGTGTACAGGCTGAAGCTTTCTTT.

The gene calls are TRBV28 and TRBJ2-2, with D maybe TRBD1 (6 bases). There are 13 residues in the CDR3. From germline, CDR1 is MDHEN and CDR2 SYDVKM. Trimming stripped 7 bases from V and 4 bases from J, with 10 bases between. The CDR3 DNA is TGTGCCAGCACTTGGGGGCTCACCGGGGAGCTGTTTTTT. Amino acid sequence: CASTWGLTGELFF.

This sequence joins TRBV5-1 and TRBJ2-2, with 13 bases that match TRBD2. Germline CDR1 and CDR2: SGHRS and YFSETQ. Losses at the gene ends were 5 bases for V and 2 bases for J; bases not matched to a gene: 6. This CDR3 is built from 17 residues. The CDR3 loop is CASRFGTSGENTGELFF. CDR3 in DNA: TGCGCCAGCAGATTCGGGACTAGCGGGGAAAACACCGGGGAGCTGTTTTTT.

This clone was detected a few times. The V gene is TRBV6-1, the J gene TRBJ2-7; no clear D. Germline CDR1 and CDR2: MNHNS and SASEGT. Trimming cost V 4 bases and J 2 bases, with 15 bases left between them. This CDR3 has 15 residues. The CDR3 loop reads CASSVGPTMTYEQYF. CDR3 DNA sequence: TGTGCCAGCAGTGTTGGCCCAACCATGACCTACGAGCAGTACTTC.

The chain recombines TRBV28 with TRBJ1-2; 7 bases line up with TRBD1. Trimming cost V 11 bases and J 4 bases; bases outside gene matches: 13. CDR3 length equals 14 residues. Germline CDR1 is MDHEN and CDR2 is SYDVKM. CDR3 protein: CAVEEGATRYGYTF. For the CDR3, the DNA is TGTGCCGTCGAAGAGGGGGCCACTCGCTATGGCTACACCTTC.

The rearrangement uses TRBV7-9 and TRBJ1-1, with TRBD1 identical over 9 bases. The CDR3 contains 14 residues. Germline loops: CDR1 SEHNR, CDR2 FQNEAQ (reference sequence). The V gene end was trimmed by 5 bases and the J gene end by 1 base; junction bases not matched to a gene: 2. CDR3 region: CASSIQGANTEAFF. The CDR3 DNA reads TGTGCCAGCAGCATACAGGGGGCGAACACTGAAGCTTTCTTT.

This clone was seen more than once but under ten times. This chain links TRBV6-1 with TRBJ1-4; 10 nucleotides align to TRBD1. V gave up 5 bases and J gave up 7 bases; unmatched junction bases: 4. Looked up from germline, CDR1 is MNHNS and CDR2 is SASEGT. The CDR3 contains 14 residues. CDR3 coding DNA: TGTGCCAGCAGTCCCGGGACAGGGGCTGAAAAACTGTTTTTT. Its translation: CASSPGTGAEKLFF.

The rearrangement joins TRBV5-1 to TRBJ2-7; weak D call: TRBD1 (5 bases). Germline V gives CDR1 SGHRS, CDR2 YFSETQ. This CDR3 contains 13 residues. V was trimmed by 1 base and J by 0 bases, leaving 5 bases between them. CDR3 DNA: TGCGCCAGCAGCTTGCAGGGCTCCTACGAGCAGTACTTC. Amino acid sequence: CASSLQGSYEQYF.

This clone has just a few counts. The chain carries TRBV27 and TRBJ1-5; D is unresolved. CDR1 and CDR2 from the germline V gene are MNHEY and SMNVEV (reference sequence). The CDR3 covers 14 residues. V was shortened by 3 bases and J by 1 base, with 7 bases between the two germline ends. The CDR3 spells CASSLGASNQPQHF. Here the CDR3 DNA reads TGTGCCAGCAGTTTGGGAGCGAGCAATCAGCCCCAGCATTTT.

This chain links TRBV15 with TRBJ1-5; 9 bases line up with TRBD1. The CDR3 is 17 amino acids. Germline assignment: CDR1 LNHNV and CDR2 YYDKDF (reference sequence). V lost 8 bases, J lost 0 bases, and 11 bases stayed unmatched. The CDR3: CATATATGGYSNQPQHF. CDR3 DNA sequence: TGTGCCACCGCAACTGCGACAGGGGGGTATAGCAATCAGCCCCAGCATTTT.

This chain connects TRBV15 to TRBJ1-2, with D possibly matching TRBD1 (5 bases). The CDR3 is 15 residues long. The V gene's germline CDR1 is LNHNV and CDR2 YYDKDF (reference sequence). V gave up 0 bases and J gave up 4 bases, with 12 bases separating them. CDR3 in amino acids: CATSRERGGSYGYTF. The CDR3 region has the DNA TGTGCCACCAGCAGAGAGCGGGGGGGAAGCTATGGCTACACCTTC.

This clone was seen only once. This sequence joins TRBV18 and TRBJ2-5, with 8 nucleotides matching TRBD2. Germline CDR1 KGHSH, CDR2 LQKENI. Trimming cost V 3 bases and J 2 bases; bases outside gene matches: 5. The CDR3 totals 15 residues. CDR3 residues: CASSPGGEGQETQYF. CDR3 in DNA: TGTGCCAGCTCACCCGGGGGGGAAGGACAAGAGACCCAGTACTTC.

The chain employs TRBV7-9 and TRBJ2-1; D uncertain. The germline V gene has CDR1 SEHNR and CDR2 FQNEAQ (reference sequence). V lost 3 bases and J 8 bases, leaving 8 bases between the germline ends. The CDR3 has 12 amino acids. In nucleotides, the CDR3 is TGTGCCAGCAGCTTTCGCACGGATGAGCAGTTCTTC. This gives the protein CASSFRTDEQFF.

The chain couples TRBV4-3 to TRBJ2-5; D gene ambiguous. The DNA end lines up better with TRBJ2-7; the J call may be wrong. The CDR3 covers 14 residues. CDR1 and CDR2 from the germline V gene are LGHNA and YSLEER. The DNA of the CDR3 is TGCGCCAGCAGCCAAGATGACTCGACCTACGAGCAGTACTTC. It is translated as CASSQDDSTYEQYF.